This TCR beta chain comes out of a study of T cell repertoires in cytomegalovirus infection. Study-wide results and caveats: Clonotype analysis showed dominance of the ex vivo response by HLA-C-restricted CMV-specific TCR beta clonotypes.

The V end lost 5 bases, the J end lost 0 bases, and 13 bases lay between the germline ends. This CDR3 is 15 amino acids long. Germline loops: CDR1 SEHNR, CDR2 FQNEAQ (reference sequence). From the reads, TCRdb called clonotypes with MiXCR, one entry per CDR3 protein. The repertoire has about 160,000 distinct CDR3 sequences, less than 25% of them found once; the top ten carry 25%. This clonotype was picked up a small number of times. Its antigen is currently unknown. The material sequenced was CD8+ T cells from cultured PBMCs, taken from culture after CMV antigen stimulation. This rearrangement joins TRBV7-9 to TRBJ1-1; maybe TRBD1 (5 bases). This TCR derives from a human donor in good health (CMV status not recorded). Some clones in this sample may be carry-over from other donors' samples. DNA of the CDR3: TGTGCCAGCAGCCCCAGGGACCGTATGAACACTGAAGCTTTCTTT. Its protein product is CASSPRDRMNTEAFF.